This T cell receptor beta chain was retrieved from a study of sequential checkpoint blockade in melanoma. For the study at large: First-line arms were nivolumab then ipilimumab, or the reverse, randomized 1:1. Both treatment sequences were followed by maintenance nivolumab.

The table lists this clone with a count of one. The sample's treatment: randomized to nivolumab then ipilimumab (arm A) or the reverse (arm B). None of the patients previously received DNA-damaging chemotherapy. Live CD3+CD8+ CD19− CD56− cells were sorted from PBMCs. Generated by immunoSEQ multiplex PCR, the TCRdb table keeps only in-frame clones and is missing some. Counted here are 30,000 to 35,000 clones, approximately 86% occurring once; the ten biggest clones make up around a sixth. The CDR3 runs 17 residues. Trimming took off 4 bases at V and 0 bases at J, with 17 bases between the two ends. CDR1 and CDR2 from the germline V gene are SGHDT and YYEEEE.

Sample: CD8+ T cells sorted from blood (inferred from file names), taken from a patient given nivolumab and ipilimumab in sequence. The chain has TRBV5-6 and TRBJ1-3; tentative D call: TRBD1 (5 bases). This receptor was identified in a human donor with melanoma. The CDR3 nucleotides read TGTGCCAGCAGCCCCCGATTGGGACTCCTCTCTGGAAACACCATATATTTT. It specifies CASSPRLGLLSGNTIYF. Full variable domain (remainder filled in from reference TRBV5-6 and TRBJ1-3): DAGVTQSPTHLIKTRGQQVTLRCSPKSGHDTVSWYQQALGQGPQFIFQYYEEEERQRGNFPDRFSGHQFPNYSSELNVNALLLGDSALYLCASSPRLGLLSGNTIYFGEGSWLTVV.